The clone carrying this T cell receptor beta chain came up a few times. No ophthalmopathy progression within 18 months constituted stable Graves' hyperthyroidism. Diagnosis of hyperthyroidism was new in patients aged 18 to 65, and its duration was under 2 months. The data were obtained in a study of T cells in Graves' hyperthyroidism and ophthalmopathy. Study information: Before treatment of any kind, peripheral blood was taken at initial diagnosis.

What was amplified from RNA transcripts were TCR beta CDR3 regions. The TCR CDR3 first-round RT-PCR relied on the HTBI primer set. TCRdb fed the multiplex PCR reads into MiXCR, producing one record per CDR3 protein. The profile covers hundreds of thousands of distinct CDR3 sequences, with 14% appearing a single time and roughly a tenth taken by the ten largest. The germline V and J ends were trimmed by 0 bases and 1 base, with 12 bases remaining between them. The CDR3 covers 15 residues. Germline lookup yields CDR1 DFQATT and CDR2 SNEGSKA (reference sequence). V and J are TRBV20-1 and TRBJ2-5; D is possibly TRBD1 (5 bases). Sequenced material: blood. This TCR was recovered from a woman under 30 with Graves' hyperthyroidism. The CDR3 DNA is TGCAGTGCTAGAGATCGACACAGGCCCCAAGAGACCCAGTACTTC. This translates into CSARDRHRPQETQYF.